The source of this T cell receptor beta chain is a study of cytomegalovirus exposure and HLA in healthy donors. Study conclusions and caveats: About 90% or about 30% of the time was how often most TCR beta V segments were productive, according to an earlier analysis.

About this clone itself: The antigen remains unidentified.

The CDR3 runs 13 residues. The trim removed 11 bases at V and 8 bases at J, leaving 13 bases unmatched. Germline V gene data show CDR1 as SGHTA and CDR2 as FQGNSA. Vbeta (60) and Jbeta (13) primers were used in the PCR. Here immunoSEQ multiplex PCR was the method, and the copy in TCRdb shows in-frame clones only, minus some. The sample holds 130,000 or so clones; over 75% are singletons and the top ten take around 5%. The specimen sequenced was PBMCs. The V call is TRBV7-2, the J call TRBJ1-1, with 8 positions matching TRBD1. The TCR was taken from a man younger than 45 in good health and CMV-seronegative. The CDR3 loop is CAVSRTGITEAFF. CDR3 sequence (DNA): TGTGCCGTCTCCAGGACAGGGATTACGGAAGCTTTCTTT.